Listed below are T cell receptor beta chains from one sample, sequenced in a study. TCRdb reprocessed the RT-PCR reads via MiXCR and lists one record per CDR3 protein. The repertoire consists of about 700,000 distinct CDR3 sequences, with over 12% occurring once and the leading ten covering 3.6%. Sequenced sample: memory CD4+ T cells from blood. These receptors all come from a female donor in good health, serving as a healthy control. Each CDR3 is given with its conserved first and last residue. The D gene is left open where the match is weak. Not every row has a clone size; where given, it reads once, few, many or a size class.

clone_size	v_call	d_call	j_call	cdr3_nt	cdr3_aa
few	TRBV5-1	.	TRBJ2-2	TGCGCCAGCAGCCTTAGGGCTGGGGACACCGGGGAGCTGTTTTTT	CASSLRAGDTGELFF
.	TRBV10-1	.	TRBJ2-2	TGCGCCAGCCCCTTGGGAGGCAGGAACACCGGGGAGCTGTTTTTT	CASPLGGRNTGELFF
.	TRBV20-1	.	TRBJ1-5	TGCAGTGCCCCGGACGCCGGTGGGAATCAGCCCCAGCATTTT	CSAPDAGGNQPQHF
.	TRBV7-9	.	TRBJ2-1	TGTGCCAGCAGCTCCGACGCCGGGACTTACAATGAGCAGTTCTTC	CASSSDAGTYNEQFF
many	TRBV6-5	TRBD1	TRBJ2-7	TGTGCCAGCAGTTATTTCGACAGGGCCCACGAGCAGTACTTC	CASSYFDRAHEQYF
few	TRBV12-3/TRBV12-4	TRBD1	TRBJ2-7	TGTGCCAGCGCTTCGACAGGGCTTCGGGGCGAGCAGTACTTC	CASASTGLRGEQYF
few	TRBV30	.	TRBJ1-5	TGTGCCTGGAGTGGGGCGGGAGGCAATCAGCCCCAGCATTTT	CAWSGAGGNQPQHF
few	TRBV20-1	TRBD2	TRBJ2-1	TGCAGTGCTAGAGGGTCAGCGGGAGGGTACAATGAGCAGTTCTTC	CSARGSAGGYNEQFF
.	TRBV28	TRBD2	TRBJ2-5	TGTGCCAGCAGTACCCGGGGACTACCCCAAGAGACCCAGTACTTC	CASSTRGLPQETQYF
.	TRBV19	.	TRBJ2-7	TGTGCCAGTAGTCCTTTGGGGGGCCAACCCTACTACGAGCAGTACTTC	CASSPLGGQPYYEQYF
many	TRBV20-1	.	TRBJ2-5	TGCAGTGCTGCTTCAAGGGAGACCCAGTACTTC	CSAASRETQYF
many	TRBV6-4	.	TRBJ1-1	TGTGCCAGCAGTGGGCCGTCGGGGGGTAACACTGAAGCTTTCTTT	CASSGPSGGNTEAFF
many	TRBV20-1	.	TRBJ1-5	TGCAGTGCCACCAAGGGGCAGCGTAATCAGCCCCAGCATTTT	CSATKGQRNQPQHF
.	TRBV6-1	.	TRBJ2-2	TGTGCCAGCAGGGTGTTACAGGGAACCGGGGAGCTGTTTTTT	CASRVLQGTGELFF
.	TRBV7-9	.	TRBJ1-5	TGTGCCAGCAGCTTATCCCGGGGAGGGAGCAATCAGCCCCAGCATTTT	CASSLSRGGSNQPQHF
few	TRBV6-1	TRBD1	TRBJ2-2	TGTGCCAGCAGTGAAGCGCTTTGGACAGGGCTCACCGGGGAGCTGTTTTTT	CASSEALWTGLTGELFF
.	TRBV10-2	TRBD2	TRBJ2-1	TGCGCCAGCAGTTTTAACCCGGGACTACCTTACAATGAGCAGTTCTTC	CASSFNPGLPYNEQFF
many	TRBV12-3/TRBV12-4	.	TRBJ1-5	TGTGCCAGCAGTTTAGGACAGTCCAGCAATCAGCCCCAGCATTTT	CASSLGQSSNQPQHF
few	TRBV24-1	TRBD1	TRBJ1-4	TGTGCCTCACAGGGGAGAACTAATGAAAAACTGTTTTTT	CASQGRTNEKLFF
.	TRBV7-8	.	TRBJ2-7	TGTGCCAGCAGCTTAGATCCGGTATCTTCGCAGTACTTC	CASSLDPVSSQYF
many	TRBV24-1	TRBD1	TRBJ1-2	TGTGCCACCAGTGAGTCTAAGGGACAGGGTTTGGGCAACTATGGCTACACCTTC	CATSESKGQGLGNYGYTF
.	TRBV7-9	.	TRBJ1-1	TGTGCCAGCAGCTTCCAAGGGGGGGGGGTGGCCGAAGCTTTCTTT	CASSFQGGGVAEAFF
few	TRBV6-5	TRBD1	TRBJ2-1	TGTGCCAGCAGGGACGGGACAGTGGATAATGAGCAGTTCTTC	CASRDGTVDNEQFF
.	TRBV5-1	.	TRBJ1-5	TGCGCCAGCAGCTCGGACCTCGATCAGCCCCAGCATTTT	CASSSDLDQPQHF
.	TRBV19	.	TRBJ1-1	TGTGCCAGTAGCCTCTCTGTTATGAACACTGAAGCTTTCTTT	CASSLSVMNTEAFF
many	TRBV28	.	TRBJ2-1	TGTGCCAGCAGTTTAGGTGGACGCGATGGGCAGTTCTTC	CASSLGGRDGQFF
many	TRBV29-1	TRBD2	TRBJ2-7	TGCAGCGTATCGGGACTCGGGAGGGACGAGCAGTACTTC	CSVSGLGRDEQYF
few	TRBV28	TRBD2	TRBJ2-1	TGTGCCGCTAATATAGCGGGAGGTAACAATGAGCAGTTCTTC	CAANIAGGNNEQFF
few	TRBV12-3/TRBV12-4	.	TRBJ1-5	TGTGCCAGCAGTTTGCACCAGGGTCAGCCCCAGCATTTT	CASSLHQGQPQHF
few	TRBV7-2	TRBD1	TRBJ2-1	TGTGCCAGCAGCTTATTCGGTCGGACAGGGGAGCAGTTCTTC	CASSLFGRTGEQFF
.	TRBV5-6	.	TRBJ2-6	TGTGCCAGCAGCTTGATAGCAGGGGACTCTGGGGCCAACGTCCTGACTTTC	CASSLIAGDSGANVLTF
.	TRBV5-1	.	TRBJ2-3	TGCGCCAGCACTTCCCGACAGGGACAGCGGGCGGATACGCAGTATTTT	CASTSRQGQRADTQYF
.	TRBV6-1	TRBD2	TRBJ2-3	TGTGCCAGCAGTTACGGACTAGCGGGAGGGGGTTCGCAGTATTTT	CASSYGLAGGGSQYF
many	TRBV10-3	.	TRBJ2-1	TGTGCCATCAGTGAGTCGACAGCGCGGGACAATGAGCAGTTCTTC	CAISESTARDNEQFF
many	TRBV5-5	.	TRBJ1-6	TGTGCCAGCAGCTTATTGTGGGATTCACCCCTCCACTTT	CASSLLWDSPLHF
.	TRBV5-1	TRBD1	TRBJ2-2	TGCGCCAGCAGCGCCCTAGGACAGGCAACAACCGGGGAGCTGTTTTTT	CASSALGQATTGELFF